A selection of T cell receptor beta chains follows, all from one sample in a study of blood T cell repertoires in COVID-19. Sequenced by immunoSEQ multiplex PCR; TCRdb stores in-frame clones only, minus some. The repertoire has approximately 84,000 clones, roughly 88% of them found once; the top ten carry around 1.5%. Sequencing was carried out using peripheral blood. The receptors derive from a human donor with active COVID-19. The donor label of this sample is uncertain. Both conserved end residues are part of each CDR3.

cdr3_length j_call v_call cdr3_aa
13 TRBJ1-2 TRBV18 CASSPQGAQGYTF
17 TRBJ2-1 TRBV7-6 CASSLGIGGNEANEQFF
18 TRBJ2-1 TRBV3-1/TRBV3-2 CASSRGLAGLSSYNEQFF
16 TRBJ1-2 TRBV24-1 CATSGGQGAYDYGYTF
15 TRBJ1-2 TRBV9 CASSGGGRGDYGYTF
15 TRBJ2-2 TRBV4-2 CASSQQDRVTGELFF
15 TRBJ1-5 TRBV7-8 CASSLGTDRNQPQHF
16 TRBJ1-4 TRBV7-8 CASSLAGRDRGEKLFF
14 TRBJ2-3 TRBV4-1 CASRDRGGTDTQYF
15 TRBJ1-6 TRBV13 CASSLTRDRVSPLHF
18 TRBJ2-7 TRBV7-8 CASSLDFMSLALSYEQYF
16 TRBJ1-6 TRBV4-1 CASSQEGGGYNSPLHF
16 TRBJ1-6 TRBV18 CASSPIRDRVNSPLHF
15 TRBJ1-6 TRBV30 CAWSSRTGGNSPLHF
16 TRBJ2-5 TRBV10-1 CASSGSLEGKGETQYF
16 TRBJ2-7 TRBV7-9 CASSFNRQLAGGEQYF
15 TRBJ1-2 TRBV27 CASTFLGQGGGGYTF
15 TRBJ2-6 TRBV4-3 CASSQVHSGANVLTF
13 TRBJ1-1 TRBV7-9 CASSSGRNTEAFF
15 TRBJ2-7 TRBV19 CASSPSSGGDYEQYF
16 TRBJ2-3 TRBV11-2 CASSFFPAGATDTQYF
15 TRBJ2-1 TRBV19 CASSSSGTGPWEQFF
15 TRBJ2-7 TRBV4-3 CASSSRVSGLYEQYF
17 TRBJ2-2 TRBV9 CASSGKTGTQNTGELFF
14 TRBJ2-5 TRBV5-4 CASSTSPGQETQYF
13 TRBJ1-5 TRBV5-8 CASSRRGRQPQHF
16 TRBJ2-6 TRBV2 CASSGWRGPGANVLTF
14 TRBJ2-2 TRBV19 CASRRQGDGGELFF
13 TRBJ1-1 TRBV10-3 CATRQGAATEAFF
12 TRBJ2-4 TRBV2 CASSRGINIQYF
15 TRBJ1-3 TRBV15 CATSREQSSGNTIYF
13 TRBJ1-1 TRBV27 CASSPKSYTEAFF
14 TRBJ1-1 TRBV4-3 CASSQVPGGTEAFF
11 TRBJ2-7 TRBV20-1 CSASGVYEQYF
15 TRBJ2-7 TRBV4-3 CASSQGTSGTYEQYF
16 TRBJ1-2 TRBV10-3 CAISDKIRDMGYGYTF
14 TRBJ2-3 TRBV5-1 CASSLGTPTDTQYF
16 TRBJ2-2 TRBV7-2 CASSSPGQVNTGELFF
14 TRBJ1-3 TRBV27 CASSLGAPGNTIYF
16 TRBJ2-1 TRBV24-1 CATSDQSGGAGNEQFF
17 TRBJ2-1 TRBV7-7 CASSRRSRRSSYNEQFF
13 TRBJ1-1 TRBV19 CASSISAGIEAFF
15 TRBJ1-6 TRBV9 CASSAELGDNSPLHF
14 TRBJ2-5 TRBV2 CASKADRDQETQYF
15 TRBJ2-7 TRBV6-5 CASSPTSGGAYEQYF
11 TRBJ2-7 TRBV5-1 CASSSSGEQYF
14 TRBJ2-3 TRBV5-1 CASSRQGGTDTQYF
17 TRBJ2-6 TRBV2 CASSETTGGFGANVLTF
19 TRBJ2-2 TRBV3-1/TRBV3-2 CASSPRGQGSGLNTGELFF
10 TRBJ1-1 TRBV20-1 CSARDSEAFF
17 TRBJ1-4 TRBV7-9 CASSLAQLMDTNEKLFF
11 TRBJ1-3 TRBV6-5 CASHSGNTIYF
15 TRBJ2-7 TRBV19 CASSRTGTGVYEQYF
15 TRBJ2-3 TRBV2 CASRQTSGTTDTQYF
14 TRBJ1-5 TRBV28 CASSPTGGSQPQHF
14 TRBJ1-2 TRBV28 CASSLQMTGVGYTF
16 TRBJ2-1 TRBV7-9 CASSLVPRAQGHEQFF
17 TRBJ1-6 TRBV7-2 CASSLGQGSSLGSPLHF
13 TRBJ1-2 TRBV14 CASSRDRGLGYTF